Sequencing of this T cell receptor (beta chain) was carried out in a study of blood T cells in healthy people across ages. The authors ran a second PCR of roughly 6 to 11 cycles using a sample-barcoded 5' primer and a J-beta primer mix. MiXCR, applied by TCRdb to the 5' RACE reads, yields one record per CDR3 protein. The table records 1.5 million to 2 million distinct CDR3 sequences, 28% of them present only once. As regards this clonotype: The germline gene is not matched at one end of the junction; a read error may be the cause.

The sequence was obtained from a woman aged 25 to 39 in good health. What was sequenced was blood.

Written as DNA, the CDR3 is TGTGCCAGCAGATCCAAGGGGGGGGCCCGATACAATAAGCAGTTCTTC. Translation gives CASRSKGGARYNKQFF. The rearrangement uses TRBV2 and TRBJ2-1; maybe TRBD2 (7 bases). The germline V gene encodes CDR1 SNHLY and CDR2 FYNNEI. The CDR3 runs 16 residues.